One sample yielded the 25 T cell receptor beta chains listed below, sequenced in a study of blood T cell repertoires in COVID-19. Only in-frame clones appear in the TCRdb table, and some are missing; sequencing was by immunoSEQ multiplex PCR. Of 45,000 to 60,000 clones in the sample, around 93% were seen once. The sequencing sample was made of peripheral blood. These receptors all stem from a man over 45 with acute or convalescent COVID-19.

The chain couples TRBV25-1 to TRBJ2-1; TRBD1 matches 11 bases. V lost 4 bases and J lost 6; bases outside the gene matches: 11. Germline V lookup: CDR1 MGHDK, CDR2 SYGVNS. This CDR3 is 17 amino acids long. The CDR3 DNA follows: TGTGCCAGCAGTGCCCCAGACGGGACAGGGGGGCGCAATGAGCAGTTCTTC. It yields the protein CASSAPDGTGGRNEQFF.

The chain joins TRBV7-2 to TRBJ2-7, with 8 bases fitting TRBD2. J lost 3 bases, V lost 1 base, and 5 bases had no gene match. The CDR3 runs to 15 residues. Germline CDR1 and CDR2: SGHTA and FQGNSA. The CDR3: CASSLGVTSDYEQYF. DNA of the CDR3: TGTGCCAGCAGCTTAGGGGTGACTAGCGACTACGAGCAGTACTTC. The full variable domain, with the rest looked up from reference TRBV7-2 and TRBJ2-7, is GAGVSQSPSNKVTEKGKDVELRCDPISGHTALYWYRQSLGQGLEFLIYFQGNSAPDKSGLPSDRFSAERTGGSVSTLTIQRTQQEDSAVYLCASSLGVTSDYEQYFGPGTRLTVT.

The chain recombines TRBV7-3 with TRBJ2-5, with D hard to call. The ends were cut back, 2 bases at V and 2 bases at J, with 9 bases in the middle. This CDR3 region has 14 residues. Germline V CDR1 and CDR2: SGHTA, FQGTGA. The CDR3 protein is CASSLSAAQETQYF. CDR3 sequence (DNA): TGTGCCAGCAGCTTATCGGCGGCACAAGAGACCCAGTACTTC.

CDR3 bases: TGTGCCATATCACAGGAGGGGATCGCGGTGAACACTGAAGCTTTCTTT. Amino acids: CAISQEGIAVNTEAFF. The V call is TRBV6-6, the J call TRBJ1-1, with D perhaps TRBD1 (5 bases). Germline loops: CDR1 MNHNY, CDR2 SVGAGI (reference sequence). Trimming removed 10 bases at V and 0 bases at J, with 21 bases between. This CDR3 contains 16 residues.

The rearrangement links TRBV30 to TRBJ2-2; 11 bases line up with TRBD2. CDR1 and CDR2 from the germline V gene are GTSNPN and SVGIG (reference sequence). This CDR3 is 17 amino acids long. The junction had 8 bases not matched to a gene; V was cut back by 5 bases and J by 0 bases. The CDR3 protein is CAWLGLAGGSNTGELFF. Written as DNA, the CDR3 is TGTGCCTGGTTAGGTCTAGCGGGAGGATCGAACACCGGGGAGCTGTTTTTT.

The chain joins TRBV30 to TRBJ1-1; D uncertain. CDR3 length equals 13 residues. Germline-derived CDR1 and CDR2 are GTSNPN and SVGIG (reference sequence). Trimming pared 0 bases from V and 4 bases from J, leaving 9 bases between. In nucleotides, the CDR3 is TGTGCCTGGAGTGTGAGGGTCCCCACTGAAGCTTTCTTT. It yields the protein CAWSVRVPTEAFF.

This chain uses TRBV3-1 (or the pseudogene TRBV3-2) with TRBJ2-5, with 11 bases matching TRBD2. Germline values: CDR1 LGHDT, CDR2 YNNKEL (reference sequence). The V gene end was trimmed by 3 bases and the J gene end by 5 bases; junction bases not matched to a gene: 5. This CDR3 comprises 15 residues. The CDR3 DNA sequence: TGTGCCAGCAGCCAGGTAGCGGGGGGGCAGGAGACCCAGTACTTC. Translation gives CASSQVAGGQETQYF.

The rearrangement joins TRBV7-2 to TRBJ2-7, with a possible D match to TRBD1 (6 bases). The ends were cut back, 5 bases at V and 5 bases at J, with 16 bases in the middle. Germline CDR1 and CDR2: SGHTA and FQGNSA. CDR3 length: 14 residues. The CDR3 DNA reads TGTGCCAGCAGCCCGCAGGGGAAAGTAGACGAGCAGTACTTC. This sequence encodes CASSPQGKVDEQYF.

This chain uses TRBV5-1 with TRBJ2-7; perhaps TRBD1 as D (6 bases). This CDR3 spans 15 amino acids. Germline assignment: CDR1 SGHRS and CDR2 YFSETQ. Trimming took off 4 bases at V and 2 bases at J, with 16 bases between the two ends. Here the CDR3 reads CASSITRGFTYEQYF. CDR3 nucleotide sequence: TGCGCCAGCAGCATAACCAGGGGATTCACCTACGAGCAGTACTTC.

The chain carries TRBV5-1 and TRBJ2-1; 15 bases line up with TRBD2. Germline lookup yields CDR1 SGHRS and CDR2 YFSETQ. The junction had 6 bases not matched to a gene; V was cut back by 0 bases and J by 5 bases. CDR3 size: 18 residues. CDR3 sequence: CASSLDSGLAGGHNEQFF. CDR3 sequence (DNA): TGCGCCAGCAGCTTGGACTCGGGACTAGCGGGGGGACACAATGAGCAGTTCTTC.

The rearrangement uses TRBV28 and TRBJ1-5; TRBD1 matches at 10 bases. The CDR3 contains 14 residues. Germline V gene data show CDR1 as MDHEN and CDR2 as SYDVKM. V dropped 4 bases and J dropped 7; count of bases not matched to a gene: 4. The CDR3 here is CASSSGTGEQPQHF. DNA for the CDR3: TGTGCCAGCAGTTCCGGGACAGGGGAACAGCCCCAGCATTTT.

CDR3 sequence reads: CASSTFGTGSSGYTF. DNA of the CDR3: TGTGCCAGTAGTACATTCGGGACAGGGTCCTCCGGCTACACCTTC. The V call is TRBV19, the J call TRBJ1-2, with TRBD1 matching over 9 bases. J was trimmed by 8 bases and V by 4 bases; bases with no gene match: 11. The CDR3 length is 15 residues. Per germline, CDR1 LNHDA and CDR2 SQIVND (reference sequence).

V and J are TRBV5-6 and TRBJ2-3, with no clear D. This CDR3 is built from 15 residues. Between the trimmed V and J ends, which lost 2 bases and 0 bases, there was a span of 10 bases. Germline V lookup: CDR1 SGHDT, CDR2 YYEEEE. CDR3 residues: CASSFWLSSTDTQYF. In nucleotides, the CDR3 is TGTGCCAGCAGCTTTTGGCTCTCTAGCACAGATACGCAGTATTTT.

A single count supports this clone. The gene calls are TRBV2 and TRBJ2-7; 8 nucleotides agree with TRBD1. Germline V gives CDR1 SNHLY, CDR2 FYNNEI. This CDR3 region has 14 residues. Trimming removed 7 bases from V and 4 bases from J; junction bases left unmatched: 9. The CDR3 DNA is TGTGCCAGCACCCGAGGGACAGGATGGTACGAGCAGTACTTC. Translating it yields CASTRGTGWYEQYF.

V and J are TRBV30 and TRBJ1-1; 9 nucleotides match TRBD1. The CDR3 is made up of 13 amino acids. Per germline, CDR1 GTSNPN and CDR2 SVGIG (reference sequence). V was clipped by 5 bases and J by 0 bases; unmatched bases: 1. The CDR3 here is CAWGQGMNTEAFF. The CDR3 DNA reads TGTGCCTGGGGACAGGGGATGAACACTGAAGCTTTCTTT.

This clone was seen a single time. V usage is TRBV7-2 and J usage is TRBJ2-7; the D gene is possibly TRBD2 (5 bases). CDR3 length: 14 residues. The germline V gene has CDR1 SGHTA and CDR2 FQGNSA. The V gene lost 2 bases and the J gene lost 2 bases, with 10 bases spanning the gap. Here the CDR3 reads CASSLIRETYEQYF. Written as DNA, the CDR3 is TGTGCCAGCAGCTTAATTCGGGAAACCTACGAGCAGTACTTC.

The chain is built from TRBV19 and TRBJ1-5; weak D call: TRBD1 (5 bases). Trimming stripped 3 bases from V and 2 bases from J, with 17 bases between. The CDR3 runs to 17 residues. Per the germline V gene, CDR1 is LNHDA and CDR2 is SQIVND (reference sequence). The CDR3 nucleotides are TGTGCCAGTAGTATGGCAGGCCGGGGGTCGGGCAATCAGCCCCAGCATTTT. It yields the protein CASSMAGRGSGNQPQHF. The whole variable domain, remainder taken from reference TRBV19 and TRBJ1-5, is DGGITQSPKYLFRKEGQNVTLSCEQNLNHDAMYWYRQDPGQGLRLIYYSQIVNDFQKGDIAEGYSVSREKKESFPLTVTSAQKNPTAFYLCASSMAGRGSGNQPQHFGDGTRLSIL.

The V gene is TRBV6-5, the J gene TRBJ2-4, with D maybe TRBD1 (6 bases). From germline, CDR1 is MNHEY and CDR2 SVGAGI. The CDR3 is 14 amino acids. Trimming stripped 2 bases from V and 9 bases from J, with 14 bases between. The CDR3 loop is CASSYTGQGSIQYF. CDR3 nucleotide sequence: TGTGCCAGCAGTTACACGGGGCAGGGGAGCATTCAGTACTTC.

The chain joins TRBV25-1 to TRBJ1-1, with D maybe TRBD1 (6 bases). V lost 0 bases, J lost 4 bases, and 15 bases lay in between. In germline, CDR1 is MGHDK, CDR2 SYGVNS. CDR3 length equals 16 residues. The CDR3 nucleotides are TGTGCCAGCAGTGAATATGGGAGGGGGGCGCGCACTGAAGCTTTCTTT. Translation gives CASSEYGRGARTEAFF.

This chain links TRBV19 with TRBJ1-1, with D tentatively TRBD1 (6 bases). V shed 0 bases and J shed 4 bases, with 12 bases lying between them. The CDR3 extends over 15 amino acids. CDR1 and CDR2 from the germline V gene are LNHDA and SQIVND (reference sequence). CDR3 residues: CASSIDRGGSTEAFF. The CDR3 region has the DNA TGTGCCAGTAGTATAGATAGAGGGGGTAGCACTGAAGCTTTCTTT.

V is TRBV7-9 and J is TRBJ1-2, with 11 bases aligning to TRBD1. V shed 5 bases and J 3 bases; nucleotides not matched to a gene: 8. This CDR3 contains 16 residues. Germline assignment: CDR1 SEHNR and CDR2 FQNEAQ (reference sequence). CDR3 residues: CASSPDRGRGDYGYTF. The CDR3, as DNA: TGTGCCAGCAGCCCGGACAGGGGGCGCGGGGACTATGGCTACACCTTC.

This clone was detected only once. The rearrangement joins TRBV11-2 to TRBJ2-7; D gene uncertain. CDR3 length: 18 amino acids. Germline values: CDR1 SGHAT, CDR2 FQNNGV. V lost 2 bases and J 0 bases, leaving 20 bases between the germline ends. CDR3 DNA sequence: TGTGCCAGCAGCTTAAACGGCCTTATGACTGAAATCTCCTACGAGCAGTACTTC. It yields the protein CASSLNGLMTEISYEQYF.

CDR3 amino acids: CASLDRPNEKLFF. The CDR3 nucleotides are TGTGCCAGCCTGGACAGACCTAATGAAAAACTGTTTTTT. The chain carries TRBV6-6 and TRBJ1-4; TRBD1 might be the D (6 bases). CDR3 length: 13 residues. The germline V and J ends were trimmed by 8 bases and 3 bases, with 10 bases remaining between them. The germline V gene encodes CDR1 MNHNY and CDR2 SVGAGI (reference sequence).

The chain joins TRBV19 to TRBJ2-7, with D uncertain. V lost 3 bases, J lost 3 bases, and 12 bases lay in between. The V gene's germline CDR1 is LNHDA and CDR2 SQIVND (reference sequence). This CDR3 comprises 14 residues. CDR3 DNA sequence: TGTGCCAGTAGTATCTCTCCCGGTCTCTACGAGCAGTACTTC. This encodes CASSISPGLYEQYF.

V is TRBV30 and J is TRBJ1-1; weak D call: TRBD1 (5 bases). The V gene lost 8 bases and the J gene lost 5 bases, with 15 bases spanning the gap. This CDR3 comprises 12 residues. Germline assignment: CDR1 GTSNPN and CDR2 SVGIG (reference sequence). CDR3 in amino acids: CARRTRGTEAFF. Written as DNA, the CDR3 is TGTGCCCGCAGGACCCGGGGGACTGAAGCTTTCTTT.